These 14 T cell receptor beta chains were all obtained from the same sample, sequenced in a study of cytomegalovirus exposure and HLA in healthy donors. Primers included in the PCR were 60 Vbeta and 13 Jbeta primers. TCRdb's copy holds only in-frame clones and misses some; the assay was immunoSEQ multiplex PCR. Found here are roughly 130,000 clones, roughly four fifths of them singletons; the top ten hold almost 6%. The source material was PBMCs. These TCRs come from a woman in her thirties or forties in good health and CMV-seropositive.

The rearrangement links TRBV5-1 to TRBJ1-1, with a weak D call TRBD1 (6 bases). Germline values: CDR1 SGHRS, CDR2 YFSETQ. This CDR3 is built from 17 residues. V was cut by 4 bases and J by 0 bases, with 19 bases left in between. CDR3 bases: TGCGCCAGCAGCCCGGCAGGGGTCGTTCCCATGAACACTGAAGCTTTCTTT. It codes for CASSPAGVVPMNTEAFF.

J is TRBJ2-7 and V is TRBV27; D gene ambiguous. With 5 bases removed from V and 0 bases from J, the gap between germline ends came to 23 bases. The CDR3 spans 18 residues. Germline CDR1 MNHEY, CDR2 SMNVEV (reference sequence). Here the CDR3 reads CASSPPVIRGRSSYEQYF. The DNA of the CDR3 is TGTGCCAGCAGTCCCCCCGTTATTCGAGGAAGGAGCTCCTACGAGCAGTACTTC.

The chain links TRBV9 to TRBJ1-6; no clear D gene. The CDR3 runs 15 residues. The V gene lost 0 bases and the J gene lost 10 bases, with 14 bases spanning the gap. Germline CDR1 SGDLS, CDR2 YYNGEE. The CDR3 region has the DNA TGTGCCAGCAGCGTAGAATGGGGTGCTAGCTCACCCCTCCACTTT. It yields the protein CASSVEWGASSPLHF.

The V and J genes are TRBV6-5 and TRBJ1-2; D may be TRBD1 (5 bases). Germline CDR1 MNHEY, CDR2 SVGAGI. V lost 0 bases and J lost 1, with 12 bases in between. The CDR3 totals 16 residues. CDR3 DNA: TGTGCCAGCAGTTACTCGACAGTGACACTTAACTATGGCTACACCTTC. It translates to CASSYSTVTLNYGYTF.

V usage is TRBV19 and J usage is TRBJ2-7; 9 bases are a match to TRBD1. Germline assignment: CDR1 LNHDA and CDR2 SQIVND (reference sequence). V trimming: 7 bases; J trimming: 1 base; junction bases outside the gene matches: 8. The CDR3 has 15 residues. This CDR3 is CASNPGTGLSYEQYF. CDR3 DNA sequence: TGTGCCAGTAATCCCGGGACAGGGCTGTCCTACGAGCAGTACTTC.

The rearrangement links TRBV15 to TRBJ1-5; a possible D gene is TRBD1 (5 bases). Germline CDR1 is LNHNV and CDR2 is YYDKDF (reference sequence). V was cut by 6 bases and J by 0 bases, with 18 bases left in between. The CDR3 is 17 amino acids. CDR3 region: CATSPPQVSGSNQPQHF. Here the CDR3 DNA reads TGTGCCACCAGTCCCCCACAGGTCTCGGGTAGCAATCAGCCCCAGCATTTT.

This clone came up once. V is TRBV27 and J is TRBJ2-5; possibly TRBD2 for D (5 bases). The CDR3 covers 13 residues. Trimming cost V 2 bases and J 5 bases, with 9 bases left between them. The germline CDR1 and CDR2 sequences are MNHEY and SMNVEV (reference sequence). CDR3 protein: CASSLRGRETQYF. The DNA of the CDR3 is TGTGCCAGCAGTTTACGAGGGCGGGAGACCCAGTACTTC.

This CDR3 reads CSARVVGQDFF. The CDR3 DNA reads as TGCAGTGCTAGAGTTGTGGGCCAAGACTTTTTT. V gene TRBV20-1 combines with J gene TRBJ1-4, with D hard to call. Trimming removed 1 base from V and 17 bases from J, with 14 bases in between. This CDR3 region has 11 residues. Germline CDR1 reads DFQATT; CDR2 reads SNEGSKA (reference sequence).

V is TRBV28 and J is TRBJ1-4, with 7 bases that match TRBD1. After removal of 6 bases from V and 8 bases from J, the junction contained 9 bases not matched to a gene. The CDR3 consists of 14 residues. Germline V CDR1 and CDR2: MDHEN, SYDVKM. The DNA for the CDR3 is TGTGCCAGCAGCACAGGACAGGTTTGGGAAAAACTGTTTTTT. Encoded protein: CASSTGQVWEKLFF.

This clone was recorded only once. The V gene is TRBV10-3, the J gene TRBJ1-5, with D tentatively TRBD1 (5 bases). The CDR3 length is 14 residues. Germline values: CDR1 ENHRY, CDR2 SYGVKD. Trimming shortened V by 10 bases and J by 2 bases, and 15 bases separated the two germline ends. The CDR3 nucleotides read TGTGCCACCGATCAGGGCGCGGGCAATCAGCCCCAGCATTTT. Translating gives CATDQGAGNQPQHF.

The sample holds one count of this clone. The chain links TRBV6-1 to TRBJ2-5, with D perhaps matching TRBD2 (6 bases). The DNA matches TRBJ2-7 better at its end, which makes the J call doubtful. CDR1 and CDR2 from the germline V gene are MNHNS and SASEGT. The CDR3 covers 15 residues. In DNA, the CDR3 is TGTGCCAGCAGCCTAGGGACTTTTTCCACCTACGAGCAGTACTTC. Its protein product is CASSLGTFSTYEQYF.

Details on this clone: In the same sample, other DNA sequences code for this CDR3. This chain uses TRBV7-3 with TRBJ1-1; D is uncertain. The CDR3 has 14 amino acids. Germline V gene sequence: CDR1 SGHTA, CDR2 FQGTGA. Trimming stripped 2 bases from V and 1 base from J, with 8 bases between. For the CDR3, the DNA is TGTGCCAGCAGCTTAGGGCCCTCGAACACTGAAGCTTTCTTT. Translated: CASSLGPSNTEAFF.

The V and J genes are TRBV6-5 and TRBJ2-3; tentative D call: TRBD1 (6 bases). Germline CDR1 MNHEY, CDR2 SVGAGI. V was cut by 6 bases and J by 2 bases, with 12 bases left in between. This CDR3 spans 14 amino acids. Here the CDR3 DNA reads TGTGCCAGCAGCCTCGGACAGTCCACAGATACGCAGTATTTT. Its protein product is CASSLGQSTDTQYF.

The V call is TRBV15, the J call TRBJ1-2; D gene ambiguous. This CDR3 comprises 13 residues. Germline V CDR1 and CDR2: LNHNV, YYDKDF (reference sequence). The germline V and J ends were trimmed by 2 bases and 8 bases, with 12 bases remaining between them. The CDR3 DNA is TGTGCCACCAGCAGAAACAGAGATGGAGGCTACACCTTC. Its translation: CATSRNRDGGYTF.